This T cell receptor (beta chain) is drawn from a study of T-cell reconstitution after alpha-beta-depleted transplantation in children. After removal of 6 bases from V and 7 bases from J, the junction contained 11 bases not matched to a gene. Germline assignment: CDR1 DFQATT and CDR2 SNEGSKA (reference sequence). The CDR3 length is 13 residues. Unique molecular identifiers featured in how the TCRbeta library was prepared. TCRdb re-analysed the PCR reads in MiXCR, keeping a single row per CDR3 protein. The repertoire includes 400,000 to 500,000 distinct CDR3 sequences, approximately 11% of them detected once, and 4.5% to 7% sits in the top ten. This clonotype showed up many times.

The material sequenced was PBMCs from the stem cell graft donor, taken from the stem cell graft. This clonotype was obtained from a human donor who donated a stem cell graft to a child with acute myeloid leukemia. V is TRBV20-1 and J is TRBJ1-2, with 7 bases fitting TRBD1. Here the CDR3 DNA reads TGCAGTGCCCAAATCTCAGGGGGTTTTGGCTACACCTTC. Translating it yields CSAQISGGFGYTF.